This TCR beta chain was documented in a study of CD8+ T cells in alopecia areata. On this clone itself: What it binds is unknown. Mouse gene names and germline throughout. The sample has other DNA sequences that encode this CDR3 too.

Findings and limits, study-wide: Against the mouse data, patients shared TCRs less clearly, possibly for HLA reasons.

Investigators isolated RNA and reverse transcribed it into cDNA to act as the sequencing template. Assay: immunoSEQ multiplex PCR; the TCRdb copy retains only in-frame clones and omits some. There are 290,000 or so clones in the sample, none observed a single time. Markers including CD4, CD8alpha, NKG2D and NKG2ACE guided sorting of pooled cutaneous lymph node cells. What was sequenced was CD4+ T cells sorted from a lymph node. The source is a C3H/HeJ mouse with alopecia areata. The MHC haplotype of the strain is H2-k.

The DNA read from the CDR3 is TGTGCCAGCAGTATCGGGACAGGGGGGGACACA. As protein: CASSIGTGGDT. The whole CDR3 protein is CASSIGTGGDTEVFF. The chain recombines TRBV19 with TRBJ1-1, with 11 bases aligning to TRBD1. The read ends 4 residues before the CDR3 terminus; that terminus is restored from the germline J gene. The junction had 3 bases not matched to a gene; V was cut back by 2 bases and J by 3 bases. Germline lookup yields CDR1 FNHDT and CDR2 SITEND (reference sequence). This CDR3 is 15 amino acids long.